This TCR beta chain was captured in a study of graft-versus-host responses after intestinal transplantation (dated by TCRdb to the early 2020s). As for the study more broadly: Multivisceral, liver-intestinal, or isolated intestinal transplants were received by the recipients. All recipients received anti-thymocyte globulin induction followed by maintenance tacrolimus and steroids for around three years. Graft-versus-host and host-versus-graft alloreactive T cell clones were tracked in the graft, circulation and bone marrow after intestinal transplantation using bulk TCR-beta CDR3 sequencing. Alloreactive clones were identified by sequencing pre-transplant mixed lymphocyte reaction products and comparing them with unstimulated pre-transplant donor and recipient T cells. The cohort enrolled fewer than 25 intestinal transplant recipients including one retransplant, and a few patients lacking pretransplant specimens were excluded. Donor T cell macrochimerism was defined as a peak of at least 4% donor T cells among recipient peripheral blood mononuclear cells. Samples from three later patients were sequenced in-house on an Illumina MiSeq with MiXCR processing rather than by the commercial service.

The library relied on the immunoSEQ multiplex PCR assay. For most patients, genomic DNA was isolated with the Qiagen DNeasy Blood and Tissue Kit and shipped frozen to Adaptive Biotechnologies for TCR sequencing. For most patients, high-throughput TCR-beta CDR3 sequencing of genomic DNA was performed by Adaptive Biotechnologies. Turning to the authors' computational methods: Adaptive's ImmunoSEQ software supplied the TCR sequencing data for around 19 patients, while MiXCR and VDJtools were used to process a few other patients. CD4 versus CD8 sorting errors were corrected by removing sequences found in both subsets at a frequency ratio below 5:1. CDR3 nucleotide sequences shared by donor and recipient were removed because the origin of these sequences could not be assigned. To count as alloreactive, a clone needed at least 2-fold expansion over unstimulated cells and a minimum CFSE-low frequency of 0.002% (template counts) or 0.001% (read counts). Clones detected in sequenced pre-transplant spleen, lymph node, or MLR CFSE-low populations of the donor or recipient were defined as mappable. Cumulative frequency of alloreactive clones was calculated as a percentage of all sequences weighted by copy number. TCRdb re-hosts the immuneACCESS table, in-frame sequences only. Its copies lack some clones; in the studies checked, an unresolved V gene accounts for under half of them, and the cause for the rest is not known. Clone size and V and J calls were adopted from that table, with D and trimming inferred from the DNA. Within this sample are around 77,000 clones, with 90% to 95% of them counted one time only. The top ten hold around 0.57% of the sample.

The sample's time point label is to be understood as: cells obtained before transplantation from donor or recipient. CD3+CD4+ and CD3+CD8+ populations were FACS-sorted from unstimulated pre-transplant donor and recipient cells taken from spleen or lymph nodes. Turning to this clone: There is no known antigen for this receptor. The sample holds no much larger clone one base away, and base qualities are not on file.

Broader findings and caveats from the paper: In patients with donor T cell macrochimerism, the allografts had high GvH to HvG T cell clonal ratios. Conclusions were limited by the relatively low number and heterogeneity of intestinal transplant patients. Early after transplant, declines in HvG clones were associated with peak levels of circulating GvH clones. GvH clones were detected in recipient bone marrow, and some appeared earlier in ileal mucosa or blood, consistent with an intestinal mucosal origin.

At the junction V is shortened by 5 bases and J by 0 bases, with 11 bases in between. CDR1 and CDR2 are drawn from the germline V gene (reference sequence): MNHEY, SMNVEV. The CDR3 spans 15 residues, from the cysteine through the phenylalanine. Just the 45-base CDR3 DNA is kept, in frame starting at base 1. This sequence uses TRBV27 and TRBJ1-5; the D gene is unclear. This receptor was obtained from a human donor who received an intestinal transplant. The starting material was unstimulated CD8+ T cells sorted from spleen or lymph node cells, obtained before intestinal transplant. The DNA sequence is TGTGCCAGCAGTCCGGGGAGTTATAGCAATCAGCCCCAGCATTTT. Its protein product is CASSPGSYSNQPQHF.